This TCR beta chain was identified during a study of T cell responses to AZD1222 COVID-19 vaccine. The V segment lost 4 bases and the J segment 4 bases; nucleotides outside the gene matches: 8. The CDR3 has 16 residues. CDR1 and CDR2 (germline): SGHVS, FQNEAQ. Clones were sequenced by immunoSEQ multiplex PCR, and TCRdb holds only the in-frame ones, with some missing. Here the sample spans roughly 150,000 clones, 87% being singletons. The receptor was isolated from an adult who received the AZD1222 COVID-19 vaccine. Sequencing used peripheral blood, obtained 28 days after the second AZD1222 dose. This chain uses TRBV7-8 with TRBJ2-3; 10 nucleotides match TRBD2. This CDR3 is CASSSRTSGSPDTQYF. The CDR3 bases are TGTGCCAGCAGCTCGCGGACTAGCGGTTCTCCAGATACGCAGTATTTT.